This paragraph covers one TCR beta chain sequence. Its antigen remains unknown. V was clipped by 5 bases and J by 1 base, with 8 bases between them. The germline V gene has CDR1 SGHAT and CDR2 FQNNGV. This CDR3 is 14 amino acids long. The entry originates in a study of beta chain features in type 1 diabetes. Overall study findings and caveats: Sampled from patients, naive, central memory and Treg TCRB repertoires appeared more similar than those sampled from healthy donors. Shortening of TCRB CDR3s, moderate but significant, appeared in all four CD4+ subsets of Type 1 diabetes patients. For TCRB rearrangement, an influence of HLA type remained unresolved here.

The investigators reverse transcribed all of the isolated RNA, so they sequenced expressed TCRB transcripts. The average output of naive, central memory and regulatory T cell samples was about 3.3 million reads. Data came from immunoSEQ multiplex PCR; TCRdb stores just in-frame clones and leaves some out. The sample holds roughly 260,000 clones; 11% are singletons and the top ten take about 0.018%. Input material: naive CD4+ T cells from blood. The chain employs TRBV11-2 and TRBJ2-2; tentative D call: TRBD2 (5 bases). The clonotype comes from a man younger than 45 with type 1 diabetes. CDR3: CASSRSGNTGELFF. The CDR3 DNA is TGTGCCAGCAGCCGGAGCGGGAACACCGGGGAGCTGTTTTTT.